Listed below are T cell receptor beta chains from one sample, sequenced in a study of CD8+CD57+ T cells in acquired aplastic anemia. MiXCR was run by TCRdb on the reads, yielding one entry per CDR3 protein. In the table there are about 180,000 distinct CDR3 sequences, roughly 50% of which are singletons. What was sequenced was sorted CD4+, CD8+, or CD8+CD57+ T cells (not recorded which) from PBMCs. The receptor source for this set is a human donor with aplastic anemia. Each CDR3 is given with its conserved first and last residue. The D gene is left open where the match is weak. Clone size, where shown, is once, few, many, or a class for clones that have expanded.

cdr3_aa,cdr3_nt,j_call,v_call,clone_size,d_call
CASSRDRGLYNEQFF,TGTGCCAGCAGTCGGGACAGAGGCCTTTACAATGAGCAGTTCTTC,TRBJ2-1,TRBV6-1,many,TRBD1
CASSYSMGRNSPLHF,TGTGCCAGCAGTTACTCGATGGGGCGTAATTCACCCCTCCACTTT,TRBJ1-6,TRBV6-5,many,-
CASSGRSPEAFF,TGTGCCAGCAGTGGGAGGTCACCCGAAGCTTTCTTT,TRBJ1-1,TRBV2,-,-
CASVRALDGYNEQFF,TGTGCCTCGGTGCGGGCCCTCGATGGGTACAATGAGCAGTTCTTC,TRBJ2-1,TRBV10-3,-,-
CSARNTADYGYTF,TGCAGTGCTAGGAACACGGCGGACTATGGCTACACCTTC,TRBJ1-2,TRBV20-1,few,-
CASSEVAGGPNEQFF,TGTGCCAGCAGTGAAGTAGCGGGGGGGCCCAATGAGCAGTTCTTC,TRBJ2-1,TRBV2,few,TRBD2
CASSGRGVDTQYF,TGTGCCAGCAGTGGTCGTGGGGTGGATACGCAGTATTTT,TRBJ2-3,TRBV9,many,-
CASSDLRGSGYTF,TGTGCCAGCAGCGACCTCAGGGGTTCGGGCTACACCTTC,TRBJ1-2,TRBV7-2,-,-
CASSPFSASSSYNSPLHF,TGTGCCAGCTCACCATTTTCCGCCAGCAGCTCCTATAACTCACCCCTCCACTTT,TRBJ1-6,TRBV18,-,-
CASSQGQGASYEQYF,TGCGCCAGCAGCCAAGGACAGGGGGCTAGTTACGAGCAGTACTTC,TRBJ2-7,TRBV4-3,many,TRBD1
CSATGGQGAQTQYF,TGCAGTGCTACGGGGGGGCAGGGGGCTCAGACCCAGTACTTC,TRBJ2-5,TRBV20-1,many,-
CASSGQGSSYEQYF,TGTGCCAGCAGTGGCCAGGGTTCCTCCTACGAGCAGTACTTC,TRBJ2-7,TRBV2,many,-
CASSPAGRGTGELFF,TGTGCCAGCAGCCCGGCTGGCAGGGGGACCGGGGAGCTGTTTTTT,TRBJ2-2,TRBV5-6,few,TRBD1
CASSVIGTSGGYNEQFF,TGTGCCAGCAGTGTCATTGGGACTAGCGGGGGGTACAATGAGCAGTTCTTC,TRBJ2-1,TRBV25-1,-,TRBD2
CSTIPGGRETQYF,TGCAGTACCATTCCAGGGGGCAGGGAGACCCAGTACTTC,TRBJ2-5,TRBV20-1,many,TRBD1
CASKSGGTEETQYF,TGCGCCAGCAAATCAGGGGGCACGGAAGAGACCCAGTACTTC,TRBJ2-5,TRBV5-1,-,TRBD1